The rows below give T cell receptor beta chains drawn from one sample of a study of shared clonotypes between healthy human individuals. Only in-frame clones appear in the TCRdb table, and some are missing; sequencing was by immunoSEQ multiplex PCR. The sample holds over 950,000 clones; roughly 80% are singletons and the top ten take about 0.94%. What was sequenced was memory CD4+ T cells from PBMCs. All receptors come from a man between 18 and 35 years old in good health. Some clones in this sample may be carry-over from other donors' samples. The CDR3 runs from the conserved cysteine through the conserved F or W. The D gene is left open where the match is weak. Some rows have no size entry. The others give once, few or many, or a class for an expanded clone.

v_call	clone_size	d_call	j_call	cdr3_aa	cdr3_nt
TRBV5-4	NA	TRBD2	TRBJ2-7	CASSPGGLAGGLSYEQYF	TGTGCCAGCAGCCCAGGGGGACTAGCGGGAGGGCTATCCTACGAGCAGTACTTC
TRBV27	NA	NA	TRBJ1-6	CASPHPALGAGSPLHF	TGTGCCAGCCCACATCCCGCGCTGGGGGCAGGTTCACCCCTCCACTTT
TRBV5-1	NA	NA	TRBJ2-5	CASSFSPPETQYF	TGCGCCAGCAGCTTTTCCCCCCCCGAGACCCAGTACTTC
TRBV5-1	NA	TRBD1	TRBJ2-4	CASSRAGGRDIQYF	TGCGCCAGCAGTAGGGCAGGGGGCCGAGACATTCAGTACTTC
TRBV27	NA	TRBD1	TRBJ2-7	CASTLTGTGQLREQYF	TGTGCCAGCACACTTACCGGGACAGGGCAATTAAGAGAGCAGTACTTC
TRBV5-1	NA	NA	TRBJ2-7	CASSLSGSRSYEQYF	TGCGCCAGCAGCTTGTCAGGGTCCCGCTCCTACGAGCAGTACTTC
TRBV5-1	NA	TRBD2	TRBJ2-3	CASGRGGSPSTDTQYF	TGCGCCAGCGGTCGGGGCGGGAGCCCCAGCACAGATACGCAGTATTTT
TRBV6-1	NA	NA	TRBJ1-2	CASSDRVFYGYTF	TGTGCCAGCAGTGATCGGGTATTCTATGGCTACACCTTC
TRBV28	NA	NA	TRBJ1-1	CASSFQRVSEAFF	TGTGCCAGCAGTTTCCAAAGGGTCTCTGAAGCTTTCTTT
TRBV7-2	NA	NA	TRBJ2-2	CASSLGRGNTGELFF	TGTGCCAGCAGCTTAGGTCGGGGGAACACCGGGGAGCTGTTTTTT
TRBV25-1	NA	TRBD1	TRBJ2-2	CASTRGTDTYTGELFF	TGTGCCAGCACCAGAGGGACAGACACCTACACCGGGGAGCTGTTTTTT
TRBV28	NA	NA	TRBJ2-1	CASTSTGLAKGGVSNEQFF	TGTGCCAGCACCTCCACGGGGCTAGCGAAAGGGGGGGTATCCAATGAGCAGTTCTTC
TRBV6-5	NA	NA	TRBJ1-3	CASSYGQAASGNTIYF	TGTGCCAGCAGTTACGGTCAGGCCGCCTCTGGAAACACCATATATTTT
TRBV28	NA	TRBD1	TRBJ2-3	CASSPGGKTDTQYF	TGTGCCAGCAGTCCAGGGGGCAAGACAGATACGCAGTATTTT
TRBV5-1	once	NA	TRBJ1-2	CASSLGHVRRPGYGYTF	TGCGCCAGCAGCTTGGGTCATGTACGGCGGCCGGGCTATGGCTACACCTTC
TRBV5-6	NA	NA	TRBJ1-3	CASSFRLTGLAGNTIYF	TGTGCCAGCAGCTTCCGTCTAACAGGGTTGGCTGGAAACACCATATATTTT
TRBV5-4	NA	TRBD1	TRBJ2-7	CASTLGVNSGGSYEQYF	TGTGCCAGCACCTTAGGAGTCAATTCAGGGGGCTCCTACGAGCAGTACTTC
TRBV7-6	NA	TRBD2	TRBJ2-1	CASTPGVAGGDNEQFF	TGTGCCAGCACCCCCGGGGTAGCGGGAGGGGACAATGAGCAGTTCTTC
TRBV28	NA	TRBD1	TRBJ2-4	CASSPRTGVAKNIQYF	TGTGCCAGCAGTCCCCGGACAGGGGTAGCCAAAAACATTCAGTACTTC
TRBV4-2	NA	NA	TRBJ2-3	CASSQEPHISTDTQYF	TGTGCCAGCAGCCAAGAACCGCATATTAGCACAGATACGCAGTATTTT
TRBV5-1	NA	TRBD2	TRBJ2-7	CASSWVGETSGRYEQYF	TGCGCCAGCAGCTGGGTGGGGGAAACTAGCGGGCGATACGAGCAGTACTTC
TRBV19	NA	NA	TRBJ1-2	CASSHAPNYGYTF	TGTGCCAGTAGTCATGCTCCTAACTATGGCTACACCTTC
TRBV5-6	few	NA	TRBJ2-7	CASSVAGTSTYEQYF	TGTGCCAGCAGCGTGGCCGGGACGTCTACCTACGAGCAGTACTTC
TRBV21-1	NA	NA	TRBJ1-5	CVSKGRVGNQPQHF	TGTGTCTCTAAGGGCAGGGTTGGCAATCAGCCCCAGCATTTT
TRBV7-8	NA	TRBD1	TRBJ1-1	CASSRVTGMNTEAFF	TGTGCCAGCAGCCGAGTGACAGGGATGAACACTGAAGCTTTCTTT
TRBV5-1	NA	TRBD1	TRBJ1-4	CASSPGQGSGEKLFF	TGCGCCAGCAGCCCGGGACAGGGCAGTGGTGAAAAACTGTTTTTT
TRBV18	NA	TRBD1	TRBJ1-3	CASSPGRQGSGNTIYF	TGTGCCAGCTCACCGGGGCGACAGGGCTCTGGAAACACCATATATTTT
TRBV10-3	NA	TRBD1	TRBJ2-7	CAIGKGQAYEQYF	TGTGCCATCGGAAAGGGACAGGCCTACGAGCAGTACTTC
TRBV9	NA	NA	TRBJ1-1	CASSVAAKMNTEAFF	TGTGCCAGCAGCGTTGCAGCTAAGATGAACACTGAAGCTTTCTTT
TRBV7-6	NA	TRBD1	TRBJ2-7	CASSLKGDRAPLEQYF	TGTGCCAGCAGCCTCAAAGGGGACAGGGCTCCCCTGGAGCAGTACTTC
TRBV30	many	TRBD2	TRBJ2-1	CAWDDLAGEKNEQFF	TGTGCCTGGGACGATCTAGCGGGAGAGAAGAATGAGCAGTTCTTC
TRBV28	NA	TRBD1	TRBJ1-5	CASSPTTGANQPQHF	TGTGCCAGCAGTCCTACGACAGGGGCCAATCAGCCCCAGCATTTT
TRBV5-1	once	NA	TRBJ2-5	CASSVGPRQETQYF	TGCGCCAGCAGCGTGGGACCCCGACAGGAGACCCAGTACTTC
TRBV27	NA	TRBD1	TRBJ2-7	CASSLEGANEQYF	TGTGCCAGCAGTTTAGAGGGGGCCAACGAGCAGTACTTC
TRBV5-1	once	TRBD1	TRBJ2-5	CASSIRTGEETQYF	TGCGCCAGCAGCATAAGGACAGGGGAAGAGACCCAGTACTTC
TRBV28	NA	NA	TRBJ2-4	CASSSGVVGIQYF	TGTGCCAGCAGTTCCGGGGTAGTGGGCATTCAGTACTTC
TRBV6-5	NA	TRBD1	TRBJ2-7	CASRGTEPYEQYF	TGTGCCAGCCGAGGGACAGAGCCCTACGAGCAGTACTTC
TRBV7-6	NA	TRBD2	TRBJ2-1	CASSLGSTSGTYNEQFF	TGTGCCAGCAGCTTAGGATCCACTAGCGGTACCTACAATGAGCAGTTCTTC
TRBV2	NA	NA	TRBJ2-2	CASSGTRTANTGELFF	TGTGCCAGCAGTGGAACCAGGACAGCCAACACCGGGGAGCTGTTTTTT
TRBV4-1	many	NA	TRBJ2-3	CASSQAVDTQYF	TGCGCCAGCAGCCAAGCTGTAGATACGCAGTATTTT
TRBV30	NA	NA	TRBJ2-4	CAWSVRFQGEAKNIQYF	TGTGCCTGGAGTGTACGGTTCCAGGGTGAAGCCAAAAACATTCAGTACTTC
TRBV7-8	NA	NA	TRBJ1-2	CASHRRAGRPLGSYGYTF	TGTGCCAGCCACCGTAGAGCGGGCCGACCCCTAGGTAGCTATGGCTACACCTTC
TRBV2	NA	NA	TRBJ1-1	CASSVRTSVTEAFF	TGTGCCAGCAGTGTTAGGACATCAGTCACTGAAGCTTTCTTT
TRBV15	NA	NA	TRBJ2-3	CATSRDNSPGRDTQYF	TGTGCCACCAGCAGAGACAACAGCCCGGGCAGGGATACGCAGTATTTT
TRBV18	NA	NA	TRBJ1-5	CASSPEGGGGNQPQHF	TGTGCCAGCTCACCAGAGGGGGGAGGGGGCAATCAGCCCCAGCATTTT